A selection of T cell receptor beta chains follows, all from one sample in a study of CD8 T cells in ankylosing spondylitis. TCRdb recomputed calls from the 5' RACE reads with MiXCR, one row per CDR3 protein. The sample holds some 100,000 distinct CDR3 sequences, roughly 8.5% seen once. Sequenced material: blood, either unsorted or a sorted T cell fraction (not recorded which). These receptors were collected from a male donor with ankylosing spondylitis. The CDR3 runs from the conserved cysteine through the conserved F or W. The D gene is left open where the match is weak. Clone size is shown for a subset of rows, as once, few, many or a class of expanded clone.

d_call: NA; j_call: TRBJ2-3; clone_size: few; v_call: TRBV12-5; cdr3_nt: TGTGCTAGTGGTTGGACGAGTGCCTCGAGCACAGATACGCAGTATTTT; cdr3_aa: CASGWTSASSTDTQYF
d_call: TRBD2; j_call: TRBJ2-1; clone_size: many; v_call: TRBV12-3/TRBV12-4; cdr3_nt: TGTGCCAGCAGTTTCGGGGGGTTTGGCCATGAGCAGTTCTTC; cdr3_aa: CASSFGGFGHEQFF
d_call: TRBD2; j_call: TRBJ2-7; clone_size: NA; v_call: TRBV13; cdr3_nt: TGTGCCAGCAGCTCGACCCTAGCGGGAGGTCCCTACGAGCAGTACTTC; cdr3_aa: CASSSTLAGGPYEQYF
d_call: NA; j_call: TRBJ1-1; clone_size: many; v_call: TRBV25-1; cdr3_nt: TGTGCCAGCAGTATAGGGGGAGCGAACACTGAAGCTTTCTTT; cdr3_aa: CASSIGGANTEAFF
d_call: NA; j_call: TRBJ2-6; clone_size: few; v_call: TRBV14; cdr3_nt: TGTGCCAGCAGCCAAGAACTTCGGTGGCGGGATGGGGCCAACGTCCTGACTTTC; cdr3_aa: CASSQELRWRDGANVLTF
d_call: TRBD1; j_call: TRBJ1-2; clone_size: NA; v_call: TRBV12-3/TRBV12-4; cdr3_nt: TGTGCCAGCAATGTTGGGACAGGGGTGGACGATGGCTACACCTTC; cdr3_aa: CASNVGTGVDDGYTF
d_call: NA; j_call: TRBJ1-1; clone_size: few; v_call: TRBV7-9; cdr3_nt: TGTGCCAGCAGCCCACTTGTGCCAGACCCCGACACTGAAGCTTTCTTT; cdr3_aa: CASSPLVPDPDTEAFF
d_call: NA; j_call: TRBJ2-1; clone_size: many; v_call: TRBV3-1; cdr3_nt: TGTGCCAGCAGCCAGTTAATCGGGAGTGAATACAATGAGCAGTTCTTC; cdr3_aa: CASSQLIGSEYNEQFF
d_call: TRBD1; j_call: TRBJ2-7; clone_size: NA; v_call: TRBV11-2; cdr3_nt: TGTGCCAGCAGCACAGGGACAGGCTACGAGCAGTACTTC; cdr3_aa: CASSTGTGYEQYF
d_call: TRBD1; j_call: TRBJ1-5; clone_size: few; v_call: TRBV12-3/TRBV12-4; cdr3_nt: TGTGCCAGCAGTTTATACAGGGGTGGGCAGCCCCAGCATTTT; cdr3_aa: CASSLYRGGQPQHF
d_call: NA; j_call: TRBJ2-1; clone_size: NA; v_call: TRBV25-1; cdr3_nt: TGTGCCAGCAGTGAATGGCAGGGTCTAGCTCAACACAATGAGCAGTTCTTC; cdr3_aa: CASSEWQGLAQHNEQFF
d_call: NA; j_call: TRBJ2-1; clone_size: many; v_call: TRBV7-2; cdr3_nt: TGTGCCAGCAGCTTAGGGATCCGGGGCGGCAACAATGAGCAGTTCTTC; cdr3_aa: CASSLGIRGGNNEQFF
d_call: NA; j_call: TRBJ2-5; clone_size: few; v_call: TRBV6-6; cdr3_nt: TGTGCCGCCCAAAGGGGCGGCATAGAGACCCAGTACTTC; cdr3_aa: CAAQRGGIETQYF